The TCR beta chain under discussion was sequenced for a study of HIV-infected patients and healthy controls. CDR3 length: 14 residues. Germline V gives CDR1 SGHNT, CDR2 YENEEA. V gave up 4 bases and J gave up 4 bases, with 12 bases separating them. Reverse transcription used approximately 500 ng RNA and constant-region primers for alpha and beta. Using multiplexing indices, alpha and beta chain libraries were generated apart by chain-specific third strand synthesis. TCRdb called the 5' RACE reads again in MiXCR, with one record for every CDR3 protein. The sample has about 4,200 distinct CDR3 sequences, 10% to 15% seen once. This clonotype was recorded many times. All unsorted peripheral T cells were captured because whole blood was used without fractionation.

The clonotype was recovered from an adult with HIV infection. Sequencing was performed on blood, taken before antiretroviral therapy. The chain joins TRBV11-3 to TRBJ2-3, with unresolved D. The CDR3 DNA reads as TGTGCCAGCAGCTCCTCTAGGGCCGCAGATACGCAGTATTTT. It specifies CASSSSRAADTQYF.